This entry lists 14 T cell receptor beta chains sequenced from one sample in a study of control samples from healthy donors and cancer patients (dated by TCRdb to about 2020). Library preparation employed the immunoSEQ multiplex PCR assay. The immuneACCESS repertoire file appears here via TCRdb, limited to in-frame rearrangements. These files lack a portion of the clones; in checked studies, under half of the deficit traces to unresolved V genes, and the cause of the others is not known. In all, the sample holds approximately 190,000 clones, and roughly nine tenths of those were seen once. The leading ten clones occupy 1.8% of the sample. Material: blood. The receptors originated from a man aged 30 to 39 in good health.

The rearrangement uses TRBV2 and TRBJ1-3; a possible D gene is TRBD1 (6 bases). The V and J ends lost 10 bases and 0 bases respectively, with 19 bases between them. The CDR3 covers 16 residues. Germline lookup yields CDR1 SNHLY and CDR2 FYNNEI. The CDR3 loop is CAIHLGQLRSGNTIYF. In nucleotides, the CDR3 is TGTGCCATACATTTAGGACAGCTACGCTCTGGAAACACCATATATTTT.

V gene TRBV2 combines with J gene TRBJ1-2; D is uncertain. CDR3 length equals 13 residues. Germline V gene data show CDR1 as SNHLY and CDR2 as FYNNEI. Trimming removed 7 bases from V and 4 bases from J, with 13 bases in between. CDR3 sequence reads: CASTNHPSYGYTF. The CDR3 nucleotides read TGTGCCAGCACTAACCATCCGTCCTATGGCTACACCTTC.

The gene calls are TRBV9 and TRBJ2-2, with D possibly being TRBD1 or TRBD2 (5 bases each). Germline values: CDR1 SGDLS, CDR2 YYNGEE. The V gene lost 4 bases and the J gene lost 2 bases, with 12 bases spanning the gap. The CDR3 sequence is 15 residues long. The CDR3, as DNA: TGTGCCAGCAGCTTGTCCTGGGACAACACCGGGGAGCTGTTTTTT. This encodes CASSLSWDNTGELFF.

The chain employs TRBV9 and TRBJ2-3; TRBD2 agrees at 11 bases. Germline assignment: CDR1 SGDLS and CDR2 YYNGEE. V shed 4 bases, J shed 3 bases, and the junction held 13 bases outside the gene matches. This CDR3 is 18 amino acids long. For the CDR3, the DNA is TGTGCCAGCAGCCCCCGAGGTAGCGGGGGGGCCGTGACAGATACGCAGTATTTT. Translation: CASSPRGSGGAVTDTQYF.

In DNA form, the CDR3 reads TGTGCCAGCAGTTTGAGCGGGGGGGCCAAGTCAGATACGCAGTATTTT. It yields the protein CASSLSGGAKSDTQYF. The chain joins TRBV27 to TRBJ2-3; 10 bases align to TRBD2. The CDR3 runs 16 residues. Germline values: CDR1 MNHEY, CDR2 SMNVEV (reference sequence). V shed 3 bases and J 4 bases; nucleotides not matched to a gene: 7.

The genes are TRBV18 and TRBJ2-3, with D possibly matching TRBD2 (5 bases). The V gene lost 4 bases and the J gene lost 3 bases, with 17 bases spanning the gap. The CDR3 loop spans 16 amino acids. Germline CDR1 KGHSH, CDR2 LQKENI. The CDR3 nucleotides read TGTGCCAGCTCACTCTCCCGGACTCTAGGGACAGATACGCAGTATTTT. Its translation is CASSLSRTLGTDTQYF.

This clone appeared once. The chain uses TRBV7-9 and TRBJ1-4, with D unclear. The CDR3 runs to 17 residues. V was cut by 1 base and J by 2 bases, with 14 bases left in between. Germline V lookup: CDR1 SEHNR, CDR2 FQNEAQ (reference sequence). The CDR3: CASSLDPGFVTNEKLFF. CDR3 nucleotide sequence: TGTGCCAGCAGCTTAGACCCCGGGTTTGTGACTAATGAAAAACTGTTTTTT.

The chain recombines TRBV3-1 (or the pseudogene TRBV3-2) with TRBJ2-1, with D possibly being TRBD2 (7 bases). This CDR3 region has 18 residues. Germline values: CDR1 LGHDT, CDR2 YNNKEL (reference sequence). The ends were cut back, 0 bases at V and 9 bases at J, with 24 bases in the middle. The CDR3 coding sequence is TGTGCCAGCAGCCAAGAACCTGTGAGGGGGGGGGCCCCTCGTGAGCAGTTCTTC. Translation: CASSQEPVRGGAPREQFF.

The V call is TRBV5-8, the J call TRBJ1-5; no clear D gene. Germline-derived CDR1 and CDR2 are SGHTS and YDEGEE. Deletions cut 0 bases from V and 1 base from J, with 8 bases between. This CDR3 region has 15 residues. The CDR3 region is CASSLEHGSNQPQHF. The DNA of the CDR3 is TGTGCCAGCAGCTTGGAACACGGGAGCAATCAGCCCCAGCATTTT.

This chain's CDR3 is CAWGLTGAGTDTQYF. The DNA for the CDR3 is TGTGCCTGGGGCCTTACAGGGGCCGGCACAGATACGCAGTATTTT. The chain uses TRBV30 and TRBJ2-3, with 7 bases matching TRBD1. Trimming removed 5 bases from V and 1 base from J; junction bases left unmatched: 9. This CDR3 is built from 15 residues. Germline V gives CDR1 GTSNPN, CDR2 SVGIG (reference sequence).

The chain couples TRBV2 to TRBJ1-6; D gene uncertain. The CDR3 is made up of 16 amino acids. The V gene's germline CDR1 is SNHLY and CDR2 FYNNEI. V dropped 6 bases and J dropped 7 bases, with 19 bases sitting between them. The CDR3 region is CASRLEAGRSNSPLHF. In DNA form, the CDR3 reads TGTGCCAGCAGACTGGAAGCCGGACGGTCGAATTCACCCCTCCACTTT.

The table lists this clone with a count of one. The chain links TRBV5-4 to TRBJ2-6; possible D gene TRBD2, 7 bases. The CDR3 has 14 residues. V lost 9 bases and J lost 1, with 11 bases in between. Germline CDR1 and CDR2: SGHNT and YYREEE (reference sequence). The CDR3 here is CATRGASGANVLTF. The CDR3 nucleotides read TGTGCCACCCGGGGGGCTTCTGGGGCCAACGTCCTGACTTTC.

The genes are TRBV11-3 and TRBJ2-1; a weak D match, TRBD1 (7 bases). Germline V gives CDR1 SGHNT, CDR2 YENEEA. With 6 bases removed from V and 7 bases from J, the gap between germline ends came to 10 bases. The CDR3 covers 12 residues. CDR3 coding DNA: TGTGCCAGCAGGCAGGGGGGTAATGAGCAGTTCTTC. Its translation is CASRQGGNEQFF.

The chain employs TRBV5-1 and TRBJ1-6; weak D call: TRBD1 (5 bases). Germline CDR1 and CDR2: SGHRS and YFSETQ. V was clipped by 4 bases and J by 6 bases, with 20 bases between them. This CDR3 comprises 17 residues. Here the CDR3 DNA reads TGCGCCAGCAGCGCCGTCGGATGGGTTGGGGGTAATTCACCCCTCCACTTT. Translating it yields CASSAVGWVGGNSPLHF. The full variable domain, completed using reference TRBV5-1 and TRBJ1-6, is KAGVTQTPRYLIKTRGQQVTLSCSPISGHRSVSWYQQTPGQGLQFLFEYFSETQRNKGNFPGRFSGRQFSNSRSEMNVSTLELGDSALYLCASSAVGWVGGNSPLHFGNGTRLTVT.